The 29 T cell receptor beta chains below were found in one sample sequenced in a study of CD8+ T cells in alopecia areata. Sample treatment: oral pan-JAK inhibitor, 5-10 mg twice daily. RNA was extracted and reverse transcribed into cDNA as the sequencing template. The repertoire was sequenced with immunoSEQ multiplex PCR; TCRdb's copy has only in-frame clones and lacks some. The sample records 120,000 or so clones, over 60% being singletons. The specimen was CD4+ T cells sorted from blood, collected at week 4, from a patient treated with tofacitinib. These TCRs come from a human donor with alopecia areata.

This clone came up a few times. The rearrangement uses TRBV30 and TRBJ2-7, with D maybe TRBD1 (6 bases). V lost 2 bases to trimming and J lost 2 bases, with 10 bases between them. The CDR3 runs to 13 residues. CDR1 GTSNPN and CDR2 SVGIG come from the germline V gene (reference sequence). CDR3 sequence reads: CAWSSQGPYEQYF. Written as DNA, the CDR3 is TGTGCCTGGAGTTCACAGGGCCCCTACGAGCAGTACTTC.

This rearrangement joins TRBV27 to TRBJ2-6, with D unresolved. This CDR3 has 15 amino acids. V lost 3 bases to trimming and J lost 0 bases, with 6 bases between them. Germline-derived CDR1 and CDR2 are MNHEY and SMNVEV (reference sequence). In DNA, the CDR3 is TGTGCCAGCAGTTTTAAGGGCTCTGGGGCCAACGTCCTGACTTTC. Translation: CASSFKGSGANVLTF.

The V gene is TRBV29-1, the J gene TRBJ2-2; no reliable D call. V was clipped by 1 base and J by 6 bases, with 9 bases between them. Germline CDR1 SQVTM, CDR2 ANQGSEA. The CDR3 contains 13 residues. Written as DNA, the CDR3 is TGCAGCGTTGAAGCCTACACGGCCGGGGAGCTGTTTTTT. As protein: CSVEAYTAGELFF.

The chain joins TRBV30 to TRBJ1-5, with D uncertain. V lost 0 bases and J 6 bases, leaving 9 bases between the germline ends. This CDR3 is built from 13 residues. CDR1 is GTSNPN, CDR2 SVGIG, per germline (reference sequence). The CDR3 region has the DNA TGTGCCTGGAGTGTAAGGGTGGGTCAGCCCCAGCATTTT. Translation gives CAWSVRVGQPQHF.

The gene calls are TRBV29-1 and TRBJ1-4; TRBD1 might be the D (5 bases). In germline, CDR1 is SQVTM, CDR2 ANQGSEA. CDR3 length equals 13 residues. The V end lost 2 bases, the J end lost 5 bases, and 9 bases lay between the germline ends. CDR3 sequence (DNA): TGCAGCGTTGAAACAGGCTCCAATGAAAAACTGTTTTTT. Protein product: CSVETGSNEKLFF. The full variable domain, rest sourced from reference TRBV29-1 and TRBJ1-4, is SAVISQKPSRDICQRGTSLTIQCQVDSQVTMMFWYRQQPGQSLTLIATANQGSEATYESGFVIDKFPISRPNLTFSTLTVSNMSPEDSSIYLCSVETGSNEKLFFGSGTQLSVL.

This chain links TRBV2 with TRBJ2-4, with 11 bases matching TRBD2. Trimming at V came to 3 bases and at J to 14 bases, leaving 12 bases not matched to a gene. Germline assignment: CDR1 SNHLY and CDR2 FYNNEI. There are 15 residues in the CDR3. The CDR3 nucleotides are TGTGCCAGCAGTGAGTCTAGCGGGGGGCCTTATCGAAAGTACTTC. Translation gives CASSESSGGPYRKYF.

This clone was counted a few times. Germline is not matched at one junction end, which may reflect a read error. The V and J genes are TRBV30 and TRBJ2-6; D not certain. From germline, CDR1 is GTSNPN and CDR2 SVGIG (reference sequence). This CDR3 region has 13 residues. CDR3 coding DNA: TGTGCCTGGCGTGTTACTGGGGCCAACGTCCTGACTTTC. This sequence encodes CAWRVTGANVLTF. Full variable domain (rest looked up from reference TRBV30 and TRBJ2-6): SQTIHQWPATLVQPVGSPLSLECTVEGTSNPNLYWYRQAAGRGLQLLFYSVGIGQISSEVPQNLSASRPQDRQFILSSKKLLLSDSGFYLCAWRVTGANVLTFGAGSRLTVL.

This clone appeared once. V and J are TRBV7-9 and TRBJ2-7; 9 positions agree with TRBD1. J gave up 13 bases and V 6 bases, and 10 bases lay outside the gene matches. This CDR3 spans 12 amino acids. Germline values: CDR1 SEHNR, CDR2 FQNEAQ (reference sequence). The CDR3 DNA is TGTGCCAGCAGGTACGGGACAGGGCCTTTTTACTTC. Translation gives CASRYGTGPFYF. Full variable domain (outside the CDR3, taken from reference TRBV7-9 and TRBJ2-7): DTGVSQNPRHKITKRGQNVTFRCDPISEHNRLYWYRQTLGQGPEFLTYFQNEAQLEKSRLLSDRFSAERPKGSFSTLEIQRTEQGDSAMYLCASRYGTGPFYFGPGTRLTVT.

The rearrangement links TRBV29-1 to TRBJ1-2; D unclear. The ends were cut back, 1 base at V and 8 bases at J, with 23 bases in the middle. Germline V gene lookup returns CDR1 SQVTM and CDR2 ANQGSEA. This CDR3 has 16 residues. The CDR3 loop is CSVEATSHRSSGGYTF. CDR3 DNA: TGCAGCGTTGAAGCGACTTCCCACCGGTCTTCAGGCGGCTACACCTTC. Filled out from reference TRBV29-1 and TRBJ1-2, the complete variable domain reads SAVISQKPSRDICQRGTSLTIQCQVDSQVTMMFWYRQQPGQSLTLIATANQGSEATYESGFVIDKFPISRPNLTFSTLTVSNMSPEDSSIYLCSVEATSHRSSGGYTFGSGTRLTVV.

This rearrangement joins TRBV30 to TRBJ1-5; D gene ambiguous. Per the germline V gene, CDR1 is GTSNPN and CDR2 is SVGIG (reference sequence). The CDR3 loop spans 13 amino acids. V was trimmed by 5 bases and J by 12 bases, leaving 20 bases between them. The CDR3: CAWADTGNGNQHF. The CDR3 DNA is TGTGCCTGGGCAGATACCGGGAACGGGAACCAGCATTTT.

This clone turned up a few times. Other DNA variants within this sample encode the same CDR3. This chain links TRBV19 with TRBJ1-5; TRBD1 might be the D (5 bases). V lost 4 bases, J lost 4 bases, and 14 bases lay in between. Germline V CDR1 and CDR2: LNHDA, SQIVND (reference sequence). This CDR3 has 15 residues. In nucleotides, the CDR3 is TGTGCCAGTAGTACCGGGACGGGGGGGAATCAGCCCCAGCATTTT. Translating it yields CASSTGTGGNQPQHF.

V usage is TRBV2 and J usage is TRBJ2-3, with a possible D match to TRBD1 (5 bases). The CDR3 totals 15 residues. Germline CDR1 SNHLY, CDR2 FYNNEI. The V gene lost 6 bases and the J gene lost 0 bases, with 13 bases spanning the gap. CDR3 loop: CASSPWGLSTDTQYF. CDR3 nucleotide sequence: TGTGCCAGCAGCCCTTGGGGCCTTAGCACAGATACGCAGTATTTT.

Only a few counts were recorded for this clone. The chain links TRBV9 to TRBJ1-1; D gene unclear. CDR1 is SGDLS and CDR2 is YYNGEE in the germline V gene. Trimming removed 0 bases from V and 2 bases from J, with 8 bases in between. The CDR3 spans 14 residues. CDR3 in amino acids: CASSVDYGNTEAFF. In DNA, the CDR3 is TGTGCCAGCAGCGTAGACTATGGAAACACTGAAGCTTTCTTT.

The V and J genes are TRBV5-4 and TRBJ2-1; no clear D. V shed 4 bases and J shed 5 bases, with 13 bases lying between them. Germline CDR1 reads SGHNT; CDR2 reads YYREEE (reference sequence). The CDR3 consists of 14 residues. CDR3: CASSPSWPDNEQFF. The CDR3 DNA follows: TGTGCCAGCAGCCCATCTTGGCCCGACAATGAGCAGTTCTTC.

In DNA form, the CDR3 reads TGTGCCTGGAGCCACGGACTAGCGGGACTGGATGAGCAGTTCTTC. As protein: CAWSHGLAGLDEQFF. The chain employs TRBV30 and TRBJ2-1; 12 nucleotides align to TRBD2. From germline, CDR1 is GTSNPN and CDR2 SVGIG (reference sequence). V was pared by 3 bases and J by 8 bases, with 8 bases of the junction left unmatched. The CDR3 is 15 residues long. Full variable domain (rest looked up from reference TRBV30 and TRBJ2-1): SQTIHQWPATLVQPVGSPLSLECTVEGTSNPNLYWYRQAAGRGLQLLFYSVGIGQISSEVPQNLSASRPQDRQFILSSKKLLLSDSGFYLCAWSHGLAGLDEQFFGPGTRLTVL.

A single count supports this clone. The chain links TRBV5-1 to TRBJ2-1; D gene ambiguous. V was shortened by 2 bases and J by 2 bases, with 8 bases between the two germline ends. CDR3 length equals 14 residues. Germline CDR1 SGHRS, CDR2 YFSETQ. The CDR3 DNA reads as TGCGCCAGCAGCTTACTTGCTACCTACAATGAGCAGTTCTTC. Translation: CASSLLATYNEQFF.

The chain links TRBV30 to TRBJ2-1; 13 positions match TRBD2. In germline, CDR1 is GTSNPN, CDR2 SVGIG (reference sequence). This CDR3 contains 15 residues. Unmatched junction bases numbered 5, after V lost 0 bases and J lost 9 bases. DNA of the CDR3: TGTGCCTGGAGTGTACTAGCGGGAGGGCCCAGTGAGCAGTTCTTC. Translation: CAWSVLAGGPSEQFF.

The chain employs TRBV7-2 and TRBJ2-7; D uncertain. In germline, CDR1 is SGHTA, CDR2 FQGNSA. The CDR3 contains 12 residues. Trimming took 9 bases from V and 0 from J, leaving 9 bases between them. CDR3 bases: TGTGCCAGTAGAGGAAGCTCCTACGAGCAGTACTTC. It specifies CASRGSSYEQYF.

A few counts support this clone. The chain uses TRBV19 and TRBJ1-2; perhaps TRBD1 as D (5 bases). V gave up 7 bases and J gave up 4 bases, with 16 bases separating them. The CDR3 covers 14 residues. Germline V gene sequence: CDR1 LNHDA, CDR2 SQIVND (reference sequence). This CDR3 is CASNDRGYGYGYTF. Here the CDR3 DNA reads TGTGCCAGTAACGATCGGGGGTATGGCTATGGCTACACCTTC.

The chain couples TRBV5-6 to TRBJ1-4, with D unresolved. Per germline, CDR1 SGHDT and CDR2 YYEEEE. V was trimmed by 0 bases and J by 11 bases, leaving 14 bases between them. This CDR3 is built from 14 residues. As DNA, the CDR3 is TGTGCCAGCAGCTTGGCGGGGAAGCCTAACAAACTGTTTTTT. It is translated as CASSLAGKPNKLFF.

The rearrangement uses TRBV29-1 and TRBJ1-1; tentatively, D is TRBD1 (6 bases). The CDR3 extends over 15 amino acids. V lost 7 bases and J 4 bases, leaving 22 bases between the germline ends. Germline CDR1 SQVTM, CDR2 ANQGSEA. As DNA, the CDR3 is TGCAGCGACCCCAAACAGGGAGGGAATGGCACTGAAGCTTTCTTT. Translating gives CSDPKQGGNGTEAFF. The entire variable domain, with the rest obtained from reference TRBV29-1 and TRBJ1-1, is as follows: SAVISQKPSRDICQRGTSLTIQCQVDSQVTMMFWYRQQPGQSLTLIATANQGSEATYESGFVIDKFPISRPNLTFSTLTVSNMSPEDSSIYLCSDPKQGGNGTEAFFGQGTRLTVV.

The chain joins TRBV7-9 to TRBJ1-5; the D gene is possibly TRBD1 (6 bases). Trimming removed 4 bases at V and 4 bases at J, with 14 bases between. CDR3 size: 15 residues. CDR1 and CDR2 from the germline V gene are SEHNR and FQNEAQ (reference sequence). The CDR3 nucleotides are TGTGCCAGCAGCTACACTGGGGGGCTTAATCAGCCCCAGCATTTT. Translating gives CASSYTGGLNQPQHF.

The chain couples TRBV4-1 to TRBJ2-7; no clear D gene. The CDR3 runs 14 residues. V shed 0 bases and J shed 0 bases, with 6 bases lying between them. Germline loops: CDR1 MGHRA, CDR2 YSYEKL. The CDR3 nucleotides are TGCGCCAGCAGCCAAGAAGGCCACTCCTACGAGCAGTACTTC. Its translation: CASSQEGHSYEQYF.

The rearrangement links TRBV27 to TRBJ2-7; 7 bases fit TRBD2. The CDR3 is made up of 15 amino acids. CDR1 and CDR2 (germline): MNHEY, SMNVEV (reference sequence). J gave up 4 bases and V 1 base, and 7 bases lay outside the gene matches. The CDR3, as DNA: TGTGCCAGCAGTTTATATCCTAGCGGAGGTTACGAGCAGTACTTC. Its translation is CASSLYPSGGYEQYF.

The rearrangement joins TRBV7-2 to TRBJ2-3; D is uncertain. There are 14 residues in the CDR3. The V end was cut by 1 base, the J end by 2 bases, with 7 bases between. CDR1 and CDR2 (germline): SGHTA, FQGNSA. The CDR3 protein is CASSLVGYTDTQYF. The CDR3, as DNA: TGTGCCAGCAGCTTAGTCGGGTACACAGATACGCAGTATTTT.

V is TRBV6-1 and J is TRBJ2-4; D is uncertain. The CDR3 contains 16 residues. Trimming cost V 4 bases and J 1 base, with 14 bases left between them. Germline CDR1 and CDR2: MNHNS and SASEGT. CDR3 in amino acids: CASSVRVNWAKNIQYF. The CDR3 DNA follows: TGTGCCAGCAGTGTGAGAGTGAATTGGGCCAAAAACATTCAGTACTTC.

The chain employs TRBV9 and TRBJ2-5, with D perhaps matching TRBD1 (6 bases). The CDR3 covers 15 residues. Germline V gives CDR1 SGDLS, CDR2 YYNGEE. V dropped 0 bases and J dropped 5 bases, with 14 bases sitting between them. The CDR3 coding sequence is TGTGCCAGCAGCGTAGGCGGCAGGGGATGGGAGACCCAGTACTTC. It specifies CASSVGGRGWETQYF.

This sequence joins TRBV19 and TRBJ1-2, with 7 nucleotides matching TRBD1. Trimming took 7 bases from V and 7 from J; bases not matched to a gene: 6. This CDR3 is 12 amino acids long. Germline CDR1 is LNHDA and CDR2 is SQIVND (reference sequence). The CDR3 here is CASTQGSFGYTF. The CDR3 nucleotides read TGTGCCAGTACACAGGGGTCCTTTGGCTACACCTTC.

The chain employs TRBV29-1 and TRBJ2-1; TRBD1 matches at 8 bases. Germline V lookup: CDR1 SQVTM, CDR2 ANQGSEA. The length of the CDR3 is 13 residues. Trimming removed 1 base from V and 6 bases from J; junction bases left unmatched: 2. Here the CDR3 DNA reads TGCAGCGTTGAAGGGACAGGGTTCAATGAGCAGTTCTTC. Translated, it gives CSVEGTGFNEQFF.